What follows are 20 T cell receptor beta chains derived from one specimen sequenced in a study of blood T cells in healthy people across ages. Together with a sample-barcoded 5' primer, a J-beta primer mix was included in a second PCR lasting roughly 6 to 12 cycles. TCRdb analysed the 5' RACE reads with MiXCR anew, one entry per CDR3 protein. Here the sample spans almost 800,000 distinct CDR3 sequences, over 45% being singletons. The sample comprised blood. Receptors originate from a man aged 25 to 40 in good health.

The J gene is TRBJ2-7, the V gene TRBV3-1; tentatively, D is TRBD2 (6 bases). The CDR3 extends over 11 amino acids. The germline V and J ends were trimmed by 8 bases and 4 bases, with 9 bases remaining between them. Per the germline V gene, CDR1 is LGHDT and CDR2 is YNNKEL (reference sequence). The CDR3 DNA sequence: TGTGCCAGCGGTGCGGGGTACGAGCAGTACTTC. It specifies CASGAGYEQYF.

The chain has TRBV19 and TRBJ1-5; the D is unclear. Germline V gene sequence: CDR1 LNHDA, CDR2 SQIVND (reference sequence). Trimming shortened V by 4 bases and J by 6 bases, and 7 bases separated the two germline ends. The CDR3 has 12 residues. The CDR3 DNA is TGTGCCAGTAGTAATGGGCTTCAGCCCCAGCATTTT. Its protein is CASSNGLQPQHF. The complete variable domain, with remaining parts taken from reference TRBV19 and TRBJ1-5, reads DGGITQSPKYLFRKEGQNVTLSCEQNLNHDAMYWYRQDPGQGLRLIYYSQIVNDFQKGDIAEGYSVSREKKESFPLTVTSAQKNPTAFYLCASSNGLQPQHFGDGTRLSIL.

The CDR3 DNA is TGTGCCAGCAGTTACGGGATAGGGACTAGGGGGATCGGCGAGCAGTACTTC. Residues: CASSYGIGTRGIGEQYF. The V and J genes are TRBV6-6 and TRBJ2-7; TRBD2 matches 8 bases. CDR1 MNHNY and CDR2 SVGAGI come from the germline V gene (reference sequence). This CDR3 contains 17 residues. V lost 2 bases to trimming and J lost 6 bases; unmatched junction nucleotides: 15.

The rearrangement joins TRBV20-1 to TRBJ2-1; 11 bases agree with TRBD2. V was clipped by 6 bases and J by 5 bases; unmatched bases: 12. This CDR3 is built from 16 residues. CDR1 and CDR2 from the germline V gene are DFQATT and SNEGSKA (reference sequence). In nucleotides, the CDR3 is TGCAGTGCGGAGGATAGCGGGAGGGCCCTAGACAATGAGCAGTTCTTC. Translation gives CSAEDSGRALDNEQFF.

The chain carries TRBV20-1 and TRBJ1-5; D perhaps matches TRBD1 (5 bases). Trimming removed 5 bases from V and 7 bases from J, with 18 bases in between. The CDR3 is made up of 14 amino acids. Looked up from germline, CDR1 is DFQATT and CDR2 is SNEGSKA (reference sequence). The CDR3 DNA follows: TGCAGTGCTGCCCGAGGGGACCGCGGACAGCCCCAGCATTTT. Protein sequence: CSAARGDRGQPQHF.

This clonotype was picked up a small number of times. The chain is built from TRBV7-6 and TRBJ2-6, with TRBD1 as a possible D gene (5 bases). Germline V gene data show CDR1 as SGHVS and CDR2 as FNYEAQ. Trimming cost V 5 bases and J 4 bases, with 18 bases left between them. The CDR3 runs 17 residues. CDR3 amino acids: CASSPRPWGAGANVLTF. CDR3 in DNA: TGTGCCAGCAGCCCCCGCCCTTGGGGCGCCGGGGCCAACGTCCTGACTTTC.

The count of this clonotype is one. One end of the junction fails to match germline, which may point to a read error. The rearrangement links TRBV7-2 to TRBJ2-5; possibly TRBD2 for D (6 bases). The germline gives CDR1 SGHTA, CDR2 FQGNSA. The CDR3 consists of 14 residues. The CDR3 region is CAGSLDGGKETQYF. The DNA for the CDR3 is TGTGCCGGCAGCTTAGATGGGGGGAAAGAGACCCAGTACTTC.

Only a few counts were recorded for this clonotype. The chain couples TRBV20-1 to TRBJ2-3; either TRBD1 or TRBD2 may supply D (5 bases each). The CDR3 length is 14 residues. CDR1 and CDR2 from the germline V gene are DFQATT and SNEGSKA (reference sequence). Trimming shortened V by 0 bases and J by 2 bases, and 9 bases separated the two germline ends. The CDR3 DNA sequence: TGCAGTGCTAGAGAAGGGACCTTCACAGATACGCAGTATTTT. Amino acid sequence: CSAREGTFTDTQYF.

As concerns this clonotype: A read error may produce the germline difference seen at one junction end. This rearrangement joins TRBV20-1 to TRBJ1-5; 9 nucleotides agree with TRBD1. The germline gives CDR1 DFQATT, CDR2 SNEGSKA (reference sequence). This CDR3 contains 13 residues. The CDR3 sequence is CSARDDRGQPQHF. DNA of the CDR3: TGCAGTGCTCGAGACGACAGGGGGCAGCCCCAGCATTTT.

This rearrangement joins TRBV30 to TRBJ1-6; no firm D call. Trimming stripped 5 bases from V and 9 bases from J, with 11 bases between. The V gene's germline CDR1 is GTSNPN and CDR2 SVGIG (reference sequence). The CDR3 loop spans 12 amino acids. As DNA, the CDR3 is TGTGCCTGGGGCAGGAATCGTTCACCCCTCCACTTT. Translating it yields CAWGRNRSPLHF.

The chain is built from TRBV7-2 and TRBJ1-6, with no clear D. The germline V gene encodes CDR1 SGHTA and CDR2 FQGNSA. This CDR3 is 15 amino acids long. Trimming took 2 bases from V and 10 from J, leaving 15 bases between them. The CDR3 DNA sequence: TGTGCCAGCAGCTTATATGGGCAGTTGGGGTCACCCCTCCACTTT. Protein sequence: CASSLYGQLGSPLHF.

The rearrangement uses TRBV6-5 and TRBJ2-7; D remains unclear. V was clipped by 0 bases and J by 4 bases, with 19 bases between them. Germline V gene sequence: CDR1 MNHEY, CDR2 SVGAGI. The CDR3 runs to 17 residues. The CDR3 spells CASSYSSLQPVRYEQYF. CDR3 in DNA: TGTGCCAGCAGTTACTCGAGTTTACAGCCGGTGAGATACGAGCAGTACTTC.

This CDR3 is CASSTGLVYSYEQYF. The CDR3 bases are TGTGCCAGCAGCACCGGACTAGTCTACTCCTACGAGCAGTACTTC. This chain links TRBV3-1 with TRBJ2-5; TRBD2 matches at 7 bases. The DNA matches TRBJ2-7 better at its end, which makes the J call doubtful. Germline V gene lookup returns CDR1 LGHDT and CDR2 YNNKEL (reference sequence). The CDR3 has 15 amino acids.

A single count supports this clonotype. Compared with germline, one end of the junction differs, possibly owing to a read error. The chain has TRBV29-1 and TRBJ2-1; TRBD1 aligns across 7 bases. Germline loops: CDR1 SQVTM, CDR2 ANQGSEA. The CDR3 runs to 12 residues. CDR3 sequence: CSVAQGSNGQFF. The DNA for the CDR3 is TGCAGCGTTGCACAGGGGAGCAATGGGCAGTTCTTC.

This chain joins TRBV10-3 and TRBJ2-3; D is possibly TRBD2 (6 bases). Deletions cut 0 bases from V and 6 bases from J, with 7 bases between. The CDR3 totals 13 residues. From germline, CDR1 is ENHRY and CDR2 SYGVKD. The CDR3 sequence is CAISESSGDTQYF. The CDR3 region has the DNA TGTGCCATCAGTGAGTCGAGCGGGGATACGCAGTATTTT.

V usage is TRBV20-1 and J usage is TRBJ2-3, with D perhaps matching TRBD1 or TRBD2 (5 bases each). The CDR3 contains 16 residues. Germline CDR1 and CDR2: DFQATT and SNEGSKA (reference sequence). V was pared by 0 bases and J by 1 base, with 14 bases between. CDR3 in amino acids: CSARDTGGWGTDTQYF. The CDR3 region has the DNA TGCAGTGCTAGAGATACAGGAGGTTGGGGCACAGATACGCAGTATTTT.

This sequence joins TRBV20-1 and TRBJ1-4; no reliable D call. CDR1 DFQATT and CDR2 SNEGSKA come from the germline V gene (reference sequence). The CDR3 sequence is 11 residues long. V was cut by 5 bases and J by 4 bases, with 5 bases left in between. CDR3 coding DNA: TGCAGTGCTGCTTATAATGAAAAACTGTTTTTT. Translation gives CSAAYNEKLFF.

The chain joins TRBV4-2 to TRBJ2-5; D is unresolved. The DNA end favors TRBJ2-7, so the J call may be wrong. The CDR3 totals 13 residues. CDR1 and CDR2 (germline): LGHNA, YNFKEQ. CDR3 DNA sequence: TGTGCCAGCAGCCAAGAACGCGTCTACGAGCAGTACTTC. Its protein is CASSQERVYEQYF.

The chain joins TRBV29-1 to TRBJ2-3, with D possibly TRBD1 on 5 matching bases. Germline V gene sequence: CDR1 SQVTM, CDR2 ANQGSEA. The CDR3 contains 12 residues. V was cut by 6 bases and J by 7 bases, with 14 bases left in between. This CDR3 is CSVSDQGYTQYF. Here the CDR3 DNA reads TGCAGCGTCTCAGACCAGGGTTATACGCAGTATTTT.

V gene TRBV7-9 combines with J gene TRBJ2-6, with TRBD2 matching over 8 bases. CDR1 and CDR2 from the germline V gene are SEHNR and FQNEAQ (reference sequence). This CDR3 region has 17 residues. The CDR3 bases are TGTGCGAGTTGGGGGGTAGCGGGATTCTCTGGGGCCAACGTCCTGACTTTC. This gives the protein CASWGVAGFSGANVLTF.